The TCR beta chain under discussion was sequenced for a study of T cell changes during pregnancy in multiple sclerosis. Profiling relied on immunoSEQ multiplex PCR, and the TCRdb table lists in-frame clones only, not all of them. The repertoire includes over 45,000 clones, roughly 89% of them detected once, and 1.9% sits in the top ten. This CDR3 comprises 12 residues. Between the trimmed V and J ends, which lost 1 base and 8 bases, there was a span of 8 bases. From germline, CDR1 is MDHEN and CDR2 SYDVKM. The sequences come from peripheral blood, collected in the first trimester of pregnancy. The chain uses TRBV28 and TRBJ1-2; unclear D gene. The sequence was collected from a female donor with multiple sclerosis, enrolled in a pregnancy study. CDR3 DNA sequence: TGTGCCAGCAGTTTATACCGGAGAGGCTACACCTTC. Its protein is CASSLYRRGYTF.